This paragraph covers one T cell receptor beta chain sequence. This sample was taken from a study of immune evolution from preneoplasia to lung adenocarcinoma. Trimming stripped 8 bases from V and 6 bases from J, with 20 bases between. CDR3 length equals 14 residues. In germline, CDR1 is SQVTM, CDR2 ANQGSEA. Repertoires were generated with immunoSEQ multiplex PCR, while TCRdb's copy carries only in-frame clones and drops some. Of about 14,000 clones listed, 65% to 90% are singletons. The rearrangement joins TRBV29-1 to TRBJ2-1; maybe TRBD2 (7 bases). This TCR was sampled from a donor aged 70 or over with lung adenocarcinoma. The sequenced material came from FFPE lung adenocarcinoma in situ tissue. The CDR3 DNA sequence: TGCAGCACCCCGCCGGGGGGCGGAGGCAATGAGCAGTTCTTC. Its protein is CSTPPGGGGNEQFF.